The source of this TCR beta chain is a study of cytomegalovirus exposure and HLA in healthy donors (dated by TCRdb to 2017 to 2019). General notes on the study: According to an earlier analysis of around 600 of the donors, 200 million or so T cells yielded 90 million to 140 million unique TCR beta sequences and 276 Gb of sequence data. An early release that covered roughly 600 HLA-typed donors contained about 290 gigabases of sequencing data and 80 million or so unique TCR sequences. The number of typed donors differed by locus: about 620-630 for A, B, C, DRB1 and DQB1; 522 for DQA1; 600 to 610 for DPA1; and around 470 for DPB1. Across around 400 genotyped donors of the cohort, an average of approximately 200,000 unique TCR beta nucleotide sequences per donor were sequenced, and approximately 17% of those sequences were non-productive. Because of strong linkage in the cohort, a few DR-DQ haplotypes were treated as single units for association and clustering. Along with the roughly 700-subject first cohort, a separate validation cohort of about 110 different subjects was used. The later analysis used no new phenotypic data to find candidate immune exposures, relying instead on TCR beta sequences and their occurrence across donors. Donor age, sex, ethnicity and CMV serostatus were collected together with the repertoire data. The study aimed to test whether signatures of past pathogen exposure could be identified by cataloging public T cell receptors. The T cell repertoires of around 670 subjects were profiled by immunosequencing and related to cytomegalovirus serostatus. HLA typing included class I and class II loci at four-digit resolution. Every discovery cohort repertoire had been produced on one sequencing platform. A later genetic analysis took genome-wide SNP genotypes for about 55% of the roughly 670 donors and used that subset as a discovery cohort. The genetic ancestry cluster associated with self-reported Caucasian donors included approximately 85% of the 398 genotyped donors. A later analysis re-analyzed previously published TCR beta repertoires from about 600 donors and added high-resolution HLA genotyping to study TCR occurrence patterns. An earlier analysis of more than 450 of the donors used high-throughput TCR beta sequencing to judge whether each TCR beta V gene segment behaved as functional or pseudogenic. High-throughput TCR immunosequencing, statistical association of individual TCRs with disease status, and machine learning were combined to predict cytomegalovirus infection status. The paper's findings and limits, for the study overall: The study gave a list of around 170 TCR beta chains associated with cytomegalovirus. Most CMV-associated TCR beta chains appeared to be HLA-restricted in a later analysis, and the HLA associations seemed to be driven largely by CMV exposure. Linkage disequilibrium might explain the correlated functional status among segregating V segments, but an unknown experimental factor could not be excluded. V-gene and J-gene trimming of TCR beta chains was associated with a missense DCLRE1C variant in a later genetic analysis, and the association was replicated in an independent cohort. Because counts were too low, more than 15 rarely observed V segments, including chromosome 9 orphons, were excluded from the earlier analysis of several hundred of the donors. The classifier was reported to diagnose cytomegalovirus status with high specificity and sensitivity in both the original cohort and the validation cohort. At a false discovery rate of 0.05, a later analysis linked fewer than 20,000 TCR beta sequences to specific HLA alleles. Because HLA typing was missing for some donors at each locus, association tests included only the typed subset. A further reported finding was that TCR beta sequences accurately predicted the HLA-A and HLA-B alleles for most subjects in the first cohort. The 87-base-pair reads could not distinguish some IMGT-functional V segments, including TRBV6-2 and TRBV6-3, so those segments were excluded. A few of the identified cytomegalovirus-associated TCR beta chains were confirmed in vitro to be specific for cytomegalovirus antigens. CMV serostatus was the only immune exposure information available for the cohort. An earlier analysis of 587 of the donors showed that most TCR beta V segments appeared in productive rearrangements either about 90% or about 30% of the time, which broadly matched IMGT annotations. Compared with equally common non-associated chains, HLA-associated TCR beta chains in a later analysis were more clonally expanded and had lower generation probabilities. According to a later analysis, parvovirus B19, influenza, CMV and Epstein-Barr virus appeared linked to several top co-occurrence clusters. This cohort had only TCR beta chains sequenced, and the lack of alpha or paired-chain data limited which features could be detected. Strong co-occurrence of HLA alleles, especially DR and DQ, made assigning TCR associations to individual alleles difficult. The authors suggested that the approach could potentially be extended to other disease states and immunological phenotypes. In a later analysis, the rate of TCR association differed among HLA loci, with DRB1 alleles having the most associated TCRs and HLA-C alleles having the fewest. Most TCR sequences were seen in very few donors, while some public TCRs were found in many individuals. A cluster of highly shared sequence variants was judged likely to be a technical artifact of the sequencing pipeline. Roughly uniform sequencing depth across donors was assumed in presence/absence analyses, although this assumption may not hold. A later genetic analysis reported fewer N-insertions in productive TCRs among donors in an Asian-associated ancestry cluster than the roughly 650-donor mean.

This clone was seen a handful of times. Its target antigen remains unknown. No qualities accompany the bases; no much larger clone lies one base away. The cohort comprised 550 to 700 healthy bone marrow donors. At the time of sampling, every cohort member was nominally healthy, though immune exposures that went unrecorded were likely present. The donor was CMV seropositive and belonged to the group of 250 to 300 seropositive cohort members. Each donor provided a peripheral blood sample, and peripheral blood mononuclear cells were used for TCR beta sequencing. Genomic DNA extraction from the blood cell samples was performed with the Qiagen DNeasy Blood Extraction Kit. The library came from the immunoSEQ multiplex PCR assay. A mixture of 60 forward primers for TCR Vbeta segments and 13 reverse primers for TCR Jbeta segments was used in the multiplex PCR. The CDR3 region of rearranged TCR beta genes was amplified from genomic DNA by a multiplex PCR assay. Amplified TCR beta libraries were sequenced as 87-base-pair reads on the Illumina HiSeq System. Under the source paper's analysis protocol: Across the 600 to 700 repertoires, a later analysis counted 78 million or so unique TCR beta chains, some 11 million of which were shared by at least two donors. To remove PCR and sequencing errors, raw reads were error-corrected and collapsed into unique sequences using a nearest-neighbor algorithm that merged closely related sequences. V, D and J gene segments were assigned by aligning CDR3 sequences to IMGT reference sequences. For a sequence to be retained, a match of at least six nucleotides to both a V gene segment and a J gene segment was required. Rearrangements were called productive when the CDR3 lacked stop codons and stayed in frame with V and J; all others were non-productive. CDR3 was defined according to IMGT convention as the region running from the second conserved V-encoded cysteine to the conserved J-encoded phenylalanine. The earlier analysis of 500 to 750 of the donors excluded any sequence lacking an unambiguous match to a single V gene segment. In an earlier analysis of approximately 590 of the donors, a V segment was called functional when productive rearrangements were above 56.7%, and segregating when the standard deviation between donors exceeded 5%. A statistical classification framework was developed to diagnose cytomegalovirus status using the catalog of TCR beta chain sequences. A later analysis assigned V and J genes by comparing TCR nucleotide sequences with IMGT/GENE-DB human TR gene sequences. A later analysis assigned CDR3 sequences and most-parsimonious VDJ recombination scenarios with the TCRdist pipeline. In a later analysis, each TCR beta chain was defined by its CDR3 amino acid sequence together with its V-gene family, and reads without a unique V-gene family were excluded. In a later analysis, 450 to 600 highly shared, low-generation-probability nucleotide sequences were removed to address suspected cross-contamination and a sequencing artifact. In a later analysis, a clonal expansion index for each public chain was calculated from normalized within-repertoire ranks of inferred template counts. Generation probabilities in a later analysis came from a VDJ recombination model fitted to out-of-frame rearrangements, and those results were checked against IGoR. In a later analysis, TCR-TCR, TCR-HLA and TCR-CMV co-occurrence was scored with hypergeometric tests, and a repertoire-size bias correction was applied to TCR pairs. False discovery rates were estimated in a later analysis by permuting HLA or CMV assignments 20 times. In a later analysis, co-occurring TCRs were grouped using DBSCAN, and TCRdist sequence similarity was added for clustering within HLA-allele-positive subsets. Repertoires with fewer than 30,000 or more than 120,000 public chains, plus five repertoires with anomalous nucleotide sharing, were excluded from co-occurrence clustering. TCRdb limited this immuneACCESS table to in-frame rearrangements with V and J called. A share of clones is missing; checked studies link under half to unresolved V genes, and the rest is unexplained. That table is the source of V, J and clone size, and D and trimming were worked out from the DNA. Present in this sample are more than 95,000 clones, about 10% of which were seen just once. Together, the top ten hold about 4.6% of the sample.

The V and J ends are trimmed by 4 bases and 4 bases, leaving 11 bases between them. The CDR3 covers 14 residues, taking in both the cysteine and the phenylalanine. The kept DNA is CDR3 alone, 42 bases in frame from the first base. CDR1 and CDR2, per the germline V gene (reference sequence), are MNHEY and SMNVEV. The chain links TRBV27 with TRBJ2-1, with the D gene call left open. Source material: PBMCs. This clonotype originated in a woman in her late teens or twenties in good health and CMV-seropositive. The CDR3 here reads CASSSAELYNEQFF. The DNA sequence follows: TGTGCCAGCAGTTCGGCGGAACTTTACAATGAGCAGTTCTTC.